What follows are 26 T cell receptor beta chains derived from one specimen sequenced in a study of response to subunit inactivated influenza vaccine. TCRdb itself ran the RT-PCR reads through MiXCR, one entry per CDR3 protein. The table shows about 610,000 distinct CDR3 sequences, with less than 15% occurring only once. The source material was PBMCs from blood, sampled about 13 days after vaccination. The receptor source for this set is a man aged 50-60 years who received an inactivated influenza vaccine.

The rearrangement uses TRBV5-1 and TRBJ1-2, with TRBD1 matching 8 bases. V gave up 3 bases and J gave up 0 bases; unmatched junction bases: 4. Germline CDR1 SGHRS, CDR2 YFSETQ. The CDR3 sequence is 15 residues long. CDR3 bases: TGCGCCAGCAGCTCCCGGACAGGGTCTAACTATGGCTACACCTTC. As protein: CASSSRTGSNYGYTF. Complete variable domain (other parts from reference TRBV5-1 and TRBJ1-2): KAGVTQTPRYLIKTRGQQVTLSCSPISGHRSVSWYQQTPGQGLQFLFEYFSETQRNKGNFPGRFSGRQFSNSRSEMNVSTLELGDSALYLCASSSRTGSNYGYTFGSGTRLTVV.

The chain recombines TRBV2 with TRBJ2-7, with 7 bases identical to TRBD1. Germline loops: CDR1 SNHLY, CDR2 FYNNEI. Trimming took 6 bases from V and 4 from J; bases not matched to a gene: 9. This CDR3 spans 14 amino acids. The DNA for the CDR3 is TGTGCCAGCAGCTGGGACAGTTCGAGGTACGAGCAGTACTTC. Amino acids: CASSWDSSRYEQYF.

The gene calls are TRBV5-1 and TRBJ2-3; TRBD1 is a possible D gene (6 bases). The V end was cut by 0 bases, the J end by 6 bases, with 20 bases between. The CDR3 is made up of 17 amino acids. Germline-derived CDR1 and CDR2 are SGHRS and YFSETQ. The CDR3 loop reads CASSLAGTNGVSDTQYF. The CDR3 region has the DNA TGCGCCAGCAGCTTGGCCGGGACAAATGGTGTGTCGGATACGCAGTATTTT.

The gene calls are TRBV5-1 and TRBJ2-3; D not certain. CDR1 SGHRS and CDR2 YFSETQ come from the germline V gene. Trimming removed 4 bases at V and 2 bases at J, with 8 bases between. The CDR3 loop spans 13 amino acids. CDR3 bases: TGCGCCAGCAGCAAGGAAGTCACAGATACGCAGTATTTT. Protein sequence: CASSKEVTDTQYF.

This clonotype was observed many times. The chain combines TRBV20-1 with TRBJ2-7; the match to TRBD2 covers 11 bases. Losses at the gene ends were 0 bases for V and 0 bases for J; bases not matched to a gene: 10. Germline CDR1 DFQATT, CDR2 SNEGSKA (reference sequence). The CDR3 extends over 18 amino acids. This CDR3 is CSARDFGLAGGPSYEQYF. CDR3 nucleotide sequence: TGCAGTGCTAGAGATTTTGGGCTAGCGGGGGGCCCCTCCTACGAGCAGTACTTC.

This clonotype was counted between two and nine times. V and J are TRBV20-1 and TRBJ2-3, with D perhaps matching TRBD2 (6 bases). V was shortened by 7 bases and J by 0 bases, with 14 bases between the two germline ends. The CDR3 has 14 amino acids. The germline V gene encodes CDR1 DFQATT and CDR2 SNEGSKA (reference sequence). For the CDR3, the DNA is TGCAGTGGGTTGACGGGGGAGAGCACAGATACGCAGTATTTT. Its translation: CSGLTGESTDTQYF.

The chain couples TRBV28 to TRBJ1-6, with TRBD1 as a possible D gene (5 bases). CDR1 is MDHEN, CDR2 SYDVKM, per germline. V was shortened by 4 bases and J by 13 bases, with 20 bases between the two germline ends. The CDR3 is 15 amino acids. The CDR3 loop is CASSSGGRKVSPLHF. The CDR3 DNA is TGTGCCAGCAGTTCCGGGGGACGGAAAGTTTCGCCCCTCCACTTT.

This clonotype came up a few times. The rearrangement uses TRBV7-2 and TRBJ2-5; TRBD2 matches 9 bases. CDR1 and CDR2 from the germline V gene are SGHTA and FQGNSA. Losses at the gene ends were 2 bases for V and 5 bases for J; bases not matched to a gene: 6. This CDR3 has 15 residues. The CDR3 coding sequence is TGTGCCAGCAGCTTAAATGGCCTAGCGGGGGAGACCCAGTACTTC. The encoded protein is CASSLNGLAGETQYF.

The gene calls are TRBV2 and TRBJ2-1; 8 positions match TRBD1. This CDR3 comprises 13 residues. V lost 7 bases and J lost 9; bases outside the gene matches: 8. CDR1 and CDR2 from the germline V gene are SNHLY and FYNNEI. CDR3 DNA sequence: TGTGCCAGCACCCACGAAGGGACAGGTGAGCAGTTCTTC. This codes for CASTHEGTGEQFF.

In this sample, this clonotype turned up a few times. The chain carries TRBV4-2 and TRBJ2-4; possibly TRBD1 or TRBD2 for D (6 bases each). This CDR3 has 13 amino acids. The V end lost 4 bases, the J end lost 9 bases, and 13 bases lay between the germline ends. Per the germline V gene, CDR1 is LGHNA and CDR2 is YNFKEQ. The CDR3 region is CASSPKGGAIQYF. The CDR3 nucleotides read TGTGCCAGCAGCCCAAAGGGGGGAGCCATTCAGTACTTC.

The chain has TRBV7-2 and TRBJ2-2, with D possibly matching TRBD2 (5 bases). The ends were cut back, 2 bases at V and 4 bases at J, with 11 bases in the middle. The CDR3 covers 15 residues. Germline V CDR1 and CDR2: SGHTA, FQGNSA. DNA for the CDR3: TGTGCCAGCAGCTTACCAGGCGGGTTCACCGGGGAGCTGTTTTTT. This sequence encodes CASSLPGGFTGELFF.

The gene calls are TRBV5-1 and TRBJ1-1; D uncertain. With 4 bases removed from V and 5 bases from J, the gap between germline ends came to 15 bases. The CDR3 is 14 amino acids. The V gene's germline CDR1 is SGHRS and CDR2 YFSETQ. For the CDR3, the DNA is TGCGCCAGCAGCCCCCAAAGCGGAGGGACTGAAGCTTTCTTT. It encodes CASSPQSGGTEAFF.

This clonotype was seen ten or more times. This chain links TRBV20-1 with TRBJ1-2; 7 positions agree with TRBD1. Per germline, CDR1 DFQATT and CDR2 SNEGSKA (reference sequence). The CDR3 extends over 14 amino acids. V shed 1 base and J 2 bases; nucleotides not matched to a gene: 4. For the CDR3, the DNA is TGCAGTGCTAGAGCCATGACAGGGAACTATGGCTACACCTTC. It codes for CSARAMTGNYGYTF.

The chain is built from TRBV5-1 and TRBJ2-7, with 7 bases fitting TRBD1. The J segment lost 3 bases and the V segment lost 4 bases, leaving 7 bases of the junction unmatched. Germline lookup yields CDR1 SGHRS and CDR2 YFSETQ. CDR3 length: 14 residues. The CDR3 nucleotides read TGCGCCAGCAGCCCCTCCGGGACAGACTACGAGCAGTACTTC. As protein: CASSPSGTDYEQYF.

The sample holds a few counts of this clonotype. CDR3 in amino acids: CASRGPDTQYF. For the CDR3, the DNA is TGTGCCAGCAGGGGTCCAGATACGCAGTATTTT. The chain links TRBV9 to TRBJ2-3, with unresolved D. Germline V CDR1 and CDR2: SGDLS, YYNGEE. Trimming left V 5 bases short and J 4 bases short, with 5 bases between. The CDR3 spans 11 residues.

This clonotype appeared a few times. The J gene is TRBJ2-7, the V gene TRBV30; 7 bases map to TRBD1. The germline gives CDR1 GTSNPN, CDR2 SVGIG (reference sequence). The length of the CDR3 is 12 residues. Unmatched junction bases numbered 4, after V lost 5 bases and J lost 3 bases. CDR3 region: CAWGTVFYEQYF. CDR3 coding DNA: TGTGCCTGGGGGACAGTTTTCTACGAGCAGTACTTC.

This sequence joins TRBV2 and TRBJ2-7, with D uncertain. Per the germline V gene, CDR1 is SNHLY and CDR2 is FYNNEI. The V end was cut by 6 bases, the J end by 5 bases, with 8 bases between. The length of the CDR3 is 11 residues. The CDR3 DNA follows: TGTGCCAGCAGCTTCACAGACGAGCAGTACTTC. Translation: CASSFTDEQYF.

The rearrangement uses TRBV4-2 and TRBJ2-5; TRBD2 matches 7 bases. This CDR3 comprises 14 residues. Trimming took 0 bases from V and 3 from J; bases not matched to a gene: 1. CDR1 is LGHNA, CDR2 YNFKEQ, per germline. CDR3 residues: CASSQELAEETQYF. CDR3 nucleotide sequence: TGTGCCAGCAGCCAAGAGCTAGCGGAAGAGACCCAGTACTTC.

Ten or more counts support this clonotype. This chain joins TRBV4-2 and TRBJ1-5, with 9 bases lining up with TRBD1. This CDR3 region has 14 residues. CDR1 LGHNA and CDR2 YNFKEQ come from the germline V gene. The V segment lost 5 bases and the J segment 4 bases; nucleotides outside the gene matches: 3. In nucleotides, the CDR3 is TGTGCCAGCAGCACAGGGGGCAGAAATCAGCCCCAGCATTTT. Translated: CASSTGGRNQPQHF.

The V and J genes are TRBV29-1 and TRBJ1-2, with 10 bases that match TRBD1. Germline V gene sequence: CDR1 SQVTM, CDR2 ANQGSEA. The CDR3 has 15 residues. J gave up 2 bases and V 4 bases, and 7 bases lay outside the gene matches. The CDR3 here is CSVAGGTGANYGYTF. The CDR3 nucleotides read TGCAGCGTTGCCGGGGGGACAGGGGCCAACTATGGCTACACCTTC.

This chain links TRBV29-1 with TRBJ2-1, with 7 bases fitting TRBD1. The V gene end was trimmed by 4 bases and the J gene end by 7 bases; junction bases not matched to a gene: 7. Germline CDR1 is SQVTM and CDR2 is ANQGSEA. The CDR3 loop spans 13 amino acids. This chain's CDR3 is CSVVGDRANEQFF. CDR3 DNA sequence: TGCAGCGTTGTTGGCGACAGGGCGAATGAGCAGTTCTTC.

This clonotype showed up just a few times. The rearrangement links TRBV6-5 to TRBJ2-7; D is possibly TRBD1 or TRBD2 (5 bases each). The CDR3 contains 16 residues. The ends were cut back, 1 base at V and 0 bases at J, with 13 bases in the middle. Germline V gene data show CDR1 as MNHEY and CDR2 as SVGAGI. The CDR3 loop is CASSYYGAQGSYEQYF. For the CDR3, the DNA is TGTGCCAGCAGTTACTACGGGGCGCAAGGCTCCTACGAGCAGTACTTC.

This clonotype showed up just a few times. The chain is built from TRBV18 and TRBJ1-4; a weak D match, TRBD1 (5 bases). Germline CDR1 and CDR2: KGHSH and LQKENI. Trimming stripped 6 bases from V and 6 bases from J, with 11 bases between. CDR3 size: 13 residues. The CDR3 loop is CASSVSGDEKLFF. The DNA of the CDR3 is TGTGCCAGCTCCGTATCGGGGGATGAAAAACTGTTTTTT. The whole variable domain, remainder taken from reference TRBV18 and TRBJ1-4, is NAGVMQNPRHLVRRRGQEARLRCSPMKGHSHVYWYRQLPEEGLKFMVYLQKENIIDESGMPKERFSAEFPKEGPSILRIQQVVRGDSAAYFCASSVSGDEKLFFGSGTQLSVL.

The V and J genes are TRBV7-9 and TRBJ2-5; maybe TRBD1 (5 bases). Germline CDR1 reads SEHNR; CDR2 reads FQNEAQ (reference sequence). The CDR3 runs to 12 residues. V was trimmed by 5 bases and J by 13 bases, leaving 17 bases between them. CDR3: CASSAAGASMYF. The CDR3 DNA follows: TGTGCCAGCAGCGCCGCTGGGGCTTCAATGTACTTC.

There are a few counts of this clonotype. CDR3 protein: CASYPGTYFPTGQYF. Written as DNA, the CDR3 is TGTGCCAGTTATCCCGGGACGTATTTTCCAACCGGGCAGTACTTC. This chain uses TRBV28 with TRBJ2-7; D assignment may be TRBD1 or TRBD2 (5 bases each). V was pared by 9 bases and J by 9 bases, with 27 bases between. The CDR3 runs 15 residues. Per the germline V gene, CDR1 is MDHEN and CDR2 is SYDVKM.

This clonotype showed up just a few times. The chain carries TRBV7-9 and TRBJ2-7, with D perhaps matching TRBD2 (6 bases). The germline CDR1 and CDR2 sequences are SEHNR and FQNEAQ (reference sequence). Trimming removed 1 base from V and 0 bases from J, with 16 bases in between. The CDR3 is 17 residues long. CDR3 DNA sequence: TGTGCCAGCAGCTTAGATTACGGCGGGACGAGCTCCTACGAGCAGTACTTC. Translating gives CASSLDYGGTSSYEQYF.